Listed below are T cell receptor beta chains from one sample, sequenced in a study of shared clonotypes between healthy human individuals. TCRdb keeps only in-frame clones here, not all; method: immunoSEQ multiplex PCR. This sample has some 650,000 clones; 95% to 98% occur once, and the top ten carry about 0.057%. Sequenced input: naive CD4+ T cells sorted from blood. These receptors originate from a woman in her 30s in good health. Each CDR3 is given with its conserved first and last residue. The D gene is left open where the match is weak. Some rows mark clone size as missing; the rest say once, few, many or name a class of expanded clone.

TRBV9	-	TRBJ1-1	-	CASSPSVGGDTEAFF	TGTGCCAGCAGCCCGTCGGTGGGAGGGGACACTGAAGCTTTCTTT
TRBV2	once	TRBJ2-7	-	CASSEFSYEQYF	TGTGCCAGCAGTGAATTCAGCTACGAGCAGTACTTC
TRBV27	once	TRBJ1-3	TRBD1	CASRQTGYGGAIYF	TGTGCCAGCAGGCAGACAGGGTACGGAGGGGCCATATATTTT
TRBV7-9	-	TRBJ2-1	TRBD1	CASSRDRDYNEQFF	TGTGCCAGCAGCCGGGACAGGGACTACAATGAGCAGTTCTTC
TRBV19	-	TRBJ2-7	-	CASSLSGPAVGEQYF	TGTGCCAGTAGTTTAAGCGGCCCCGCGGTGGGCGAGCAGTACTTC
TRBV6-1	-	TRBJ1-3	TRBD1	CASRPLQGNIDTIYF	TGTGCCAGCCGGCCACTACAGGGGAATATTGACACCATATATTTT
TRBV28	-	TRBJ2-7	TRBD1	CASKGGQGAAYEQYF	TGTGCCTCCAAGGGGGGACAGGGGGCGGCCTACGAGCAGTACTTC
TRBV6-5	-	TRBJ1-2	-	CASSLTWVGYGYTF	TGTGCCAGCAGCCTCACATGGGTGGGCTATGGCTACACCTTC
TRBV5-1	-	TRBJ2-1	TRBD2	CASSPRSAGRASWYNEQFF	TGCGCCAGCAGCCCGCGGAGCGCGGGGAGGGCGAGTTGGTACAATGAGCAGTTCTTC
TRBV9	-	TRBJ1-5	-	CASGHGTLDQPQHF	TGTGCCAGCGGACACGGGACTCTCGATCAGCCCCAGCATTTT
TRBV14	-	TRBJ2-5	-	CASSLVRQVETQYF	TGTGCCAGCAGCCTCGTTCGGCAGGTGGAGACCCAGTACTTC
TRBV5-1	-	TRBJ1-4	-	CASRDGPNEKLFF	TGCGCCAGCCGTGACGGACCTAATGAAAAACTGTTTTTT
TRBV7-9	-	TRBJ2-4	-	CASSRARGAKNIQYF	TGTGCCAGCAGCAGGGCGCGGGGAGCCAAAAACATTCAGTACTTC
TRBV6-5	-	TRBJ1-6	-	CASSYSPVINSPLHF	TGTGCCAGCAGTTACTCTCCAGTAATTAATTCACCCCTCCACTTT
TRBV27	-	TRBJ1-2	TRBD1	CASRRQGAYYGYTF	TGTGCCAGCAGACGACAGGGGGCGTACTATGGCTACACCTTC
TRBV28	-	TRBJ2-7	-	CASSSPEFGERAYEQYF	TGTGCCAGCAGTTCCCCAGAATTCGGGGAGAGGGCCTACGAGCAGTACTTC
TRBV27	-	TRBJ1-5	TRBD1	CASGRGTESNQPQHF	TGTGCCAGCGGTCGAGGGACAGAGAGCAATCAGCCCCAGCATTTT
TRBV20-1	-	TRBJ2-7	-	CSARSDYEQYF	TGCAGTGCTCGATCCGACTACGAGCAGTACTTC
TRBV7-9	-	TRBJ2-1	TRBD2	CASSRLAGAHNEQFF	TGTGCCAGCAGCCGTCTAGCGGGAGCTCACAATGAGCAGTTCTTC
TRBV7-8	-	TRBJ1-5	TRBD1	CASSAGQGLNQPQHF	TGTGCCAGCAGCGCCGGACAGGGTCTCAATCAGCCCCAGCATTTT
TRBV28	once	TRBJ2-2	-	CASSLAGSGELFF	TGTGCCAGCAGTTTAGCCGGGTCCGGGGAGCTGTTTTTT
TRBV19	once	TRBJ2-2	-	CASHRELGTGELFF	TGTGCCAGTCACCGTGAGTTGGGCACCGGGGAGCTGTTTTTT
TRBV28	-	TRBJ1-3	-	CASSFQGRLSGNTIYF	TGTGCCAGCAGTTTCCAGGGACGGCTCTCTGGAAACACCATATATTTT